This is a list of T cell receptor beta chains from one sample in a study of blood T cell repertoires in COVID-19. Sequenced by immunoSEQ multiplex PCR; TCRdb stores in-frame clones only, minus some. The sample lists 200,000 to 300,000 clones, about 91% occurring once. Source material: PBMCs or T cells enriched from blood (not recorded which). These receptors came from a woman in her 40s with acute COVID-19. Both conserved end residues are part of each CDR3. A D gene is named only where the DNA matches it firmly. Clone size is not always given. Where it is, it says once, few, many or a class for expanded clones.

d_gene: -; abundance: -; len: 13; v_gene: TRBV7-2; j_gene: TRBJ2-3; CDR3nt: TGTGCCAGCAGCTCTCGGTTCACAGATACGCAGTATTTT; CDR3aa: CASSSRFTDTQYF
d_gene: -; abundance: -; len: 12; v_gene: TRBV12-3/TRBV12-4; j_gene: TRBJ1-1; CDR3nt: TGTGCCAGCAGTTTAGTGGCACCAGAAGCTTTCTTT; CDR3aa: CASSLVAPEAFF
d_gene: -; abundance: -; len: 17; v_gene: TRBV7-8; j_gene: TRBJ1-2; CDR3nt: TGTGCCAGCAGCTTGGGGGGGCCTTCCGCTTCAAACTATGGCTACACCTTC; CDR3aa: CASSLGGPSASNYGYTF
d_gene: -; abundance: once; len: 17; v_gene: TRBV28; j_gene: TRBJ2-1; CDR3nt: TGTGCCAGCAGTGAATTAAAGACAGGTGACGTTTTGGGTGAGCAGTTCTTC; CDR3aa: CASSELKTGDVLGEQFF
d_gene: -; abundance: -; len: 17; v_gene: TRBV18; j_gene: TRBJ2-2; CDR3nt: TGTGCCAGCTCACCACCTTTGTCCAGGGTATTCACCGGGGAGCTGTTTTTT; CDR3aa: CASSPPLSRVFTGELFF
d_gene: TRBD1; abundance: -; len: 16; v_gene: TRBV3-1/TRBV3-2; j_gene: TRBJ1-6; CDR3nt: TGTGCCAGCAGCCAGGATTGGACAGGGCGTGTATCACCCCTCCACTTT; CDR3aa: CASSQDWTGRVSPLHF
d_gene: TRBD2; abundance: -; len: 18; v_gene: TRBV27; j_gene: TRBJ2-5; CDR3nt: TGTGCCAGCAGCAAGACTAGCGGCATCCCACTCTCCCAAGAGACCCAGTACTTC; CDR3aa: CASSKTSGIPLSQETQYF
d_gene: TRBD2; abundance: once; len: 13; v_gene: TRBV7-9; j_gene: TRBJ2-1; CDR3nt: TGTGCCAGCAGCGACGGACTAGCGGCCGAGCAGTTCTTC; CDR3aa: CASSDGLAAEQFF
d_gene: -; abundance: -; len: 13; v_gene: TRBV5-4; j_gene: TRBJ1-1; CDR3nt: TGTGCCAGCAGGATGCAGGGGAACACTGAAGCTTTCTTT; CDR3aa: CASRMQGNTEAFF
d_gene: TRBD1; abundance: many; len: 15; v_gene: TRBV28; j_gene: TRBJ1-2; CDR3nt: TGTGCCAGCAGTTCACAATGGACAGGTACAAATGGCTACACCTTC; CDR3aa: CASSSQWTGTNGYTF
d_gene: TRBD1; abundance: -; len: 14; v_gene: TRBV6-5; j_gene: TRBJ2-5; CDR3nt: TGTGCCAGCAGTTACGTAGACAGGGGGGAGACCCAGTACTTC; CDR3aa: CASSYVDRGETQYF
d_gene: TRBD2; abundance: -; len: 16; v_gene: TRBV9; j_gene: TRBJ2-5; CDR3nt: TGTGCCAGCAGCTGGCGGACTAGCGGGGGAGGAGAGACCCAGTACTTC; CDR3aa: CASSWRTSGGGETQYF
d_gene: TRBD2; abundance: -; len: 18; v_gene: TRBV11-3; j_gene: TRBJ2-3; CDR3nt: TGTGCCAGCAGCCCAGCCAGGGGACTAGCGGGATTCGCAGATACGCAGTATTTT; CDR3aa: CASSPARGLAGFADTQYF
d_gene: -; abundance: -; len: 14; v_gene: TRBV5-1; j_gene: TRBJ1-1; CDR3nt: TGCGCCAGCAGCACAGACAGGCTTAGCACTGAAGCTTTCTTT; CDR3aa: CASSTDRLSTEAFF
d_gene: -; abundance: once; len: 15; v_gene: TRBV19; j_gene: TRBJ2-6; CDR3nt: TGTGCCAGTAGTAATTCCGTCGCTGGGGCCAACGTCCTGACTTTC; CDR3aa: CASSNSVAGANVLTF
d_gene: -; abundance: once; len: 10; v_gene: TRBV19; j_gene: TRBJ2-3; CDR3nt: TGTGCCAGCCCCATCGGTACGCAGTATTTT; CDR3aa: CASPIGTQYF
d_gene: -; abundance: -; len: 15; v_gene: TRBV9; j_gene: TRBJ1-2; CDR3nt: TGTGCCAGCAGCGGGAGAGACAGAGCTAACTATGGCTACACCTTC; CDR3aa: CASSGRDRANYGYTF
d_gene: TRBD1; abundance: -; len: 14; v_gene: TRBV3-1/TRBV3-2; j_gene: TRBJ1-2; CDR3nt: TGTGCCAGCAGCCAAGTGGGACAGGGCTATGGCTACACCTTC; CDR3aa: CASSQVGQGYGYTF
d_gene: TRBD1; abundance: -; len: 15; v_gene: TRBV19; j_gene: TRBJ1-5; CDR3nt: TGTGCCAGTAGTATATCCCAGGGGGCGGGACAGCCCCAGCATTTT; CDR3aa: CASSISQGAGQPQHF
d_gene: TRBD1; abundance: -; len: 13; v_gene: TRBV9; j_gene: TRBJ1-2; CDR3nt: TGTGCCAGCAGCGTGGGACAGTACTATGGCTACACCTTC; CDR3aa: CASSVGQYYGYTF
d_gene: -; abundance: -; len: 13; v_gene: TRBV14; j_gene: TRBJ1-1; CDR3nt: TGTGCCAGCAGCCAAGATCGAGGCACTGAAGCTTTCTTT; CDR3aa: CASSQDRGTEAFF
d_gene: TRBD1; abundance: -; len: 14; v_gene: TRBV2; j_gene: TRBJ2-4; CDR3nt: TGTGCCGGGGTACCGGGACAGGGGACGTACATTCAGTACTTC; CDR3aa: CAGVPGQGTYIQYF
d_gene: TRBD1; abundance: -; len: 15; v_gene: TRBV7-9; j_gene: TRBJ2-5; CDR3nt: TGTGCCAGCAGTGACAGGGTCCGGTACCAAGAGACCCAGTACTTC; CDR3aa: CASSDRVRYQETQYF
d_gene: -; abundance: -; len: 15; v_gene: TRBV19; j_gene: TRBJ1-4; CDR3nt: TGTGCCAGTAGTATACGGCCAGGAAGGAATGAAAAACTGTTTTTT; CDR3aa: CASSIRPGRNEKLFF
d_gene: -; abundance: few; len: 15; v_gene: TRBV9; j_gene: TRBJ2-1; CDR3nt: TGTGCCAGCAGCGTAGGCGGAAACTACAATGACGTGCAGTTCTTC; CDR3aa: CASSVGGNYNDVQFF
d_gene: TRBD1; abundance: -; len: 17; v_gene: TRBV15; j_gene: TRBJ2-5; CDR3nt: TGTGCCACCAGCAGAGATCAATGGACAGGGGGCCAAGAGACCCAGTACTTC; CDR3aa: CATSRDQWTGGQETQYF